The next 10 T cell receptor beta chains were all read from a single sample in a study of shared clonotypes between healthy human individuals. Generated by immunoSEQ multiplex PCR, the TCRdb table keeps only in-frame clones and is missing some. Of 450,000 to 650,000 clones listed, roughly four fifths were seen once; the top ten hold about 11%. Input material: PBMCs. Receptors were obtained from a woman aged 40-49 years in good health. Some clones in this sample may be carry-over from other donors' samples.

The CDR3 protein is CASSLGGITYEQYF. In DNA, the CDR3 is TGTGCCAGCAGCTTAGGAGGGATTACTTACGAGCAGTACTTC. J is TRBJ2-7 and V is TRBV7-9, with a tentative D call TRBD2 (5 bases). The V and J ends lost 1 base and 4 bases respectively, with 11 bases between them. CDR3 length equals 14 residues. Germline loops: CDR1 SEHNR, CDR2 FQNEAQ (reference sequence).

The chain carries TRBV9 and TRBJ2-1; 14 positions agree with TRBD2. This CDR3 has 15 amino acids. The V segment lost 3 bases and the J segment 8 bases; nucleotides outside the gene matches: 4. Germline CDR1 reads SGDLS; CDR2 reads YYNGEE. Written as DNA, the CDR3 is TGTGCCAGCAGCGGACGGACTAGCGGGAGGCATGAGCAGTTCTTC. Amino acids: CASSGRTSGRHEQFF.

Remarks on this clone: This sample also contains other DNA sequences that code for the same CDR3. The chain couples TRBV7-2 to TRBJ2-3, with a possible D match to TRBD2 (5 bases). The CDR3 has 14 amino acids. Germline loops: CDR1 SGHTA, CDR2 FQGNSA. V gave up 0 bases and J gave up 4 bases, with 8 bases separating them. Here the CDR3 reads CASSLAGAADTQYF. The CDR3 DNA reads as TGTGCCAGCAGCTTAGCGGGAGCGGCAGATACGCAGTATTTT. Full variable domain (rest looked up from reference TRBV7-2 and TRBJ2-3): GAGVSQSPSNKVTEKGKDVELRCDPISGHTALYWYRQSLGQGLEFLIYFQGNSAPDKSGLPSDRFSAERTGGSVSTLTIQRTQQEDSAVYLCASSLAGAADTQYFGPGTRLTVL.

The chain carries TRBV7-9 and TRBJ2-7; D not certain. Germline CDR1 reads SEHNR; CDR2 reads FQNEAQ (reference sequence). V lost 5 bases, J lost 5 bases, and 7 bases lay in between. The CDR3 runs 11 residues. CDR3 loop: CASSETNEQYF. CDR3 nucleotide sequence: TGTGCCAGCAGCGAAACTAACGAGCAGTACTTC.

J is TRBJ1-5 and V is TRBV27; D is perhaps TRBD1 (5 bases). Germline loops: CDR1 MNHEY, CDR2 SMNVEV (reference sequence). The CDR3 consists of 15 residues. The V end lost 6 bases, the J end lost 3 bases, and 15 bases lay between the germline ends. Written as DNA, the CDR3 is TGTGCCAGCAGCGATATAAAGACAGTCAATCAGCCCCAGCATTTT. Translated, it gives CASSDIKTVNQPQHF.

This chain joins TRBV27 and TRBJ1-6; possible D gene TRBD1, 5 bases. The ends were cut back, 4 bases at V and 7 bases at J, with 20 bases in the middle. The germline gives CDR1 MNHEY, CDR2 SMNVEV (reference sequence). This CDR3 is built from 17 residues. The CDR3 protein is CASSSLVGAGRNSPLHF. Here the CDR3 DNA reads TGTGCCAGCAGTTCCCTTGTTGGGGCAGGCCGAAATTCACCCCTCCACTTT.

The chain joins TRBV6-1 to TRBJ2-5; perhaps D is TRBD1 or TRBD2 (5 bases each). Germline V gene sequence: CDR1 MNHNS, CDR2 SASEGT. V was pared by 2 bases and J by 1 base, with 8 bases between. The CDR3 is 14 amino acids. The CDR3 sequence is CASSEPGAQETQYF. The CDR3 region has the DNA TGTGCCAGCAGTGAACCCGGGGCCCAAGAGACCCAGTACTTC.

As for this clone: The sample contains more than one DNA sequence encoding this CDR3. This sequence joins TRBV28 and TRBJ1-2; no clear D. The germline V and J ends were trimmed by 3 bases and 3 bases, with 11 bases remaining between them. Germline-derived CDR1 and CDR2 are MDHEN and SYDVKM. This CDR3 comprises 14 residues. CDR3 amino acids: CASSLPRRDYGYTF. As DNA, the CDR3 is TGTGCCAGCAGTTTGCCCCGCCGGGACTATGGCTACACCTTC.

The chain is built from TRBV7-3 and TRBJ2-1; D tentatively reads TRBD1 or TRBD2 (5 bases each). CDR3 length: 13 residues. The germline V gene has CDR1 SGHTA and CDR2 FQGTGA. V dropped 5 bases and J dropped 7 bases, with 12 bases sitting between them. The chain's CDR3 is CASSGGPYNEQFF. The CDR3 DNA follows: TGTGCCAGCAGCGGGGGACCTTATAATGAGCAGTTCTTC.

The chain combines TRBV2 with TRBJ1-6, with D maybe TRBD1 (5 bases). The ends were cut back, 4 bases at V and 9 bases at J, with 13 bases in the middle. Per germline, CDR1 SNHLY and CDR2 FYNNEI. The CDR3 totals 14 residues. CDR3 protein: CASSALGVGSPLHF. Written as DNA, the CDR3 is TGTGCCAGCAGTGCCCTAGGGGTGGGTTCACCCCTCCACTTT. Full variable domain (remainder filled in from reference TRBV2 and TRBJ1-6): EPEVTQTPSHQVTQMGQEVILRCVPISNHLYFYWYRQILGQKVEFLVSFYNNEISEKSEIFDDQFSVERPDGSNFTLKIRSTKLEDSAMYFCASSALGVGSPLHFGNGTRLTVT.